This entry describes one T cell receptor beta chain. The junction differs from germline at one of its ends, possibly a read error. In the study's own analysis: Reference gene primer amplification gave estimated nucleated cell counts. Sequencing was performed with immunoSEQ multiplex PCR; in TCRdb, only in-frame clones are kept and a portion is missing. Clone size and the V and J calls come from that table; the DNA yielded D and trimming. Among about 100,000 clones, 88% were seen once, and the ten largest hold around 6%. The data were taken from a study of blood T cell repertoires in COVID-19. Input material: peripheral blood. The sequence derives from a woman aged 60 to 75 with acute or convalescent COVID-19.

CDR3 sequence: CASSEGGQGRVF. CDR3 coding DNA: TGTGCCAGCAGTGAGGGTGGACAGGGAAGGGTCTTC. The chain carries TRBV2 and TRBJ2-1, with 8 positions matching TRBD1. This CDR3 comprises 12 residues. Germline assignment: CDR1 SNHLY and CDR2 FYNNEI.